These T cell receptor beta chains were read from a single sample in a study of T-cell reconstitution after alpha-beta-depleted transplantation in children. TCRdb re-called the PCR reads with MiXCR, one entry per CDR3 protein. The sample has 210,000 or so distinct CDR3 sequences; roughly a tenth are singletons. Sample: PBMCs from the stem cell graft donor, taken from the stem cell graft. These receptors were obtained from a human donor who donated a stem cell graft to a child with acute lymphoblastic leukemia. Each CDR3 is given with its conserved first and last residue. The order of the fields is J gene, V gene, CDR3 protein.

>TRBJ2-1|TRBV9
CASSAIGLAGNEQFF
>TRBJ1-1|TRBV5-1
CASSPRDSYNEAFF
>TRBJ1-4|TRBV20-1
CSARAQSTANEKLFF
>TRBJ1-1|TRBV3-1
CASSQERWSRLMNTEAFF
>TRBJ2-3|TRBV6-6
CASSPSDTQYF
>TRBJ2-7|TRBV7-9
CASRHHPGESTYEQYF
>TRBJ2-2|TRBV2
CASSAELAGDELFF
>TRBJ2-7|TRBV6-6
CASRPGTGAKTYEQYF
>TRBJ2-2|TRBV20-1
CSARQGGTGELFF
>TRBJ1-2|TRBV29-1
CSVVREDYGYTF
>TRBJ2-1|TRBV12-3/TRBV12-4
CASSLLGTPNHNEQFF
>TRBJ1-4|TRBV20-1
CSARGTLGDEKLFF
>TRBJ2-7|TRBV5-1
CASSGRDYFRDEQYF
>TRBJ1-1|TRBV3-1
CASGWTGGTEAFF
>TRBJ2-2|TRBV5-1
CASSRAGGPGELFF
>TRBJ1-1|TRBV2
CASSPSILGAFF
>TRBJ1-1|TRBV5-1
CASFRAPGDTEAFF
>TRBJ2-3|TRBV7-2
CASSLGQGVVTDTQYF
>TRBJ1-4|TRBV5-6
CASTLGPTGGSEKLFF
>TRBJ1-3|TRBV7-9
CASSLVDAPHTIYF
>TRBJ2-1|TRBV19
CASNSPGGPSNEQFF
>TRBJ2-3|TRBV29-1
CSGRAGGADTQYF
>TRBJ1-1|TRBV5-1
CASSLGTDTEAFF
>TRBJ1-1|TRBV7-9
CASSLMAGLMNTEAFF
>TRBJ1-6|TRBV9
CASNLGSSYNSPLHF
>TRBJ2-1|TRBV11-3
CASSPRRGAYNEQFF
>TRBJ2-7|TRBV5-1
CASSRRQDEQYF
>TRBJ2-7|TRBV5-1
CASRAGEGVYEQYF
>TRBJ2-7|TRBV5-1
CASSLDGHEQYF
>TRBJ2-2|TRBV5-1
CASSSRGTRGTNTGELFF
>TRBJ2-3|TRBV20-1
CSASGVGGGPSTDTQYF
>TRBJ2-5|TRBV14
CASQTSGRWETQYF
>TRBJ1-3|TRBV12-3/TRBV12-4
CASSSNREAGNTIYF
>TRBJ2-7|TRBV5-1
CASSFGTGAREQYF
>TRBJ2-7|TRBV7-8
CASSPTQGTIITLPYEQYF
>TRBJ2-2|TRBV27
CASSLSGGWVTGELFF
>TRBJ2-2|TRBV11-1
CASSLGQGDTGELFF
>TRBJ1-3|TRBV7-9
CASSLNPGPGGNTIYF
>TRBJ2-3|TRBV9
CASSVSTDTQYF
>TRBJ2-1|TRBV5-1
CASSWGTSGGSSSYNEQFF
>TRBJ1-5|TRBV27
CASSYREDQPQHF
>TRBJ2-7|TRBV2
CASSQINGTDTYEQYF
>TRBJ2-1|TRBV15
CATSRDLEVSGINEQFF
>TRBJ1-1|TRBV12-3/TRBV12-4
CASSLGDRETEAFF
>TRBJ1-3|TRBV5-1
CASTSTGSSGNTIYF
>TRBJ2-5|TRBV20-1
CSALNPGLAEETQYF
>TRBJ1-5|TRBV12-3/TRBV12-4
CASSRASGVNQPQHF
>TRBJ2-5|TRBV27
CASSFGITGVEETQYF
>TRBJ1-6|TRBV6-5
CASSYSHRGNSPLHF
>TRBJ2-5|TRBV6-2/TRBV6-3
CASSLRDRPQETQYF
>TRBJ1-1|TRBV20-1
CSARDSLRHGPNTEAFF
>TRBJ1-2|TRBV25-1
CASRTGIGGYTF
>TRBJ1-4|TRBV12-3/TRBV12-4
CASSFPKQGPTNEKLFF
>TRBJ2-7|TRBV20-1
CSASVMGASEQYF
>TRBJ2-5|TRBV5-6
CASSSVAGGPIKTQYF
>TRBJ1-5|TRBV7-2
CASSTSHSSNQPQHF
>TRBJ2-2|TRBV7-8
CASSLALRTANTGELFF
>TRBJ2-1|TRBV7-6
CASAHPGNEQFF
>TRBJ1-2|TRBV12-3/TRBV12-4
CASSPPGHRHGYTF